The rows below give T cell receptor beta chains drawn from one sample of a study of T cells in localized non-small cell lung cancer. The protocol was immunoSEQ multiplex PCR, while the TCRdb copy is restricted to in-frame clones and leaves out a portion. The sample carries 52,000 or so clones, over 80% recorded once. The material was peripheral blood mononuclear cells, obtained before any cancer treatment. The source is a man aged 40 to 70 with stage III lung adenocarcinoma. Both conserved end residues are trimmed from each CDR3. Expanded clones are given a class, and other clones once, few, many or no size at all.

- | TRBJ2-3 | TRBV6-5 | AIGDGGRADTQY
- | TRBJ1-1 | TRBV2 | ASRDTF
once | TRBJ1-6 | TRBV7-9 | ASSLEIPGAPLH
- | TRBJ2-3 | TRBV4-2 | ASSSLTHTQY
- | TRBJ2-3 | TRBV28 | ASSLTLGGASTDTQY
once | TRBJ2-1 | TRBV11-3 | ASSFAGNLGNEQF
once | TRBJ2-1 | TRBV4-2 | ASSQAAGPPNNEQF
once | TRBJ2-1 | TRBV15 | ATSNPGATNLYNEQF
few | TRBJ1-2 | TRBV11-2 | ASRSAAGGNYGYT
- | TRBJ2-3 | TRBV11-2 | ASSLVMGGVGTDTQY
- | TRBJ1-1 | TRBV7-9 | ASRSGTENTEAF
- | TRBJ2-3 | TRBV9 | ASSAADSHTDTQY
- | TRBJ1-3 | TRBV15 | ATSRGTGGGNTIY